This TCR beta chain was found in a study of OX40 agonist ivuxolimab in advanced cancers. Germline CDR1 and CDR2: MDHEN and SYDVKM. The CDR3 loop spans 15 amino acids. V was pared by 4 bases and J by 5 bases, with 14 bases between. The data were produced by immunoSEQ multiplex PCR, yet TCRdb's version contains in-frame clones alone and is incomplete. The repertoire holds about 72,000 clones, with 80% to 90% as singletons. The cohort excluded patients with autoimmune disease history or systemic immunosuppression. The study sampled blood at baseline, cycle 4 day 1, and cycle 7 day 1. The study's findings and limits: CD8+ T cells (on average) carried more expanded clones than CD4+ T cells. Low clonal expansion, among the lowest seen, marked partial responders at 0.1-3.0 mg/kg.

In regard to this clone: What it binds is not known.

Material: CD4+ or CD8+ T cells sorted from blood, obtained in a trial of the OX40 agonist ivuxolimab. This TCR derives from an adult with an advanced solid tumor such as melanoma, head and neck, liver or kidney cancer. The chain combines TRBV28 with TRBJ1-4; D perhaps matches TRBD1 (6 bases). As DNA, the CDR3 is TGTGCCAGCAGTTCCTCCGGGACACGGAATGAAAAACTGTTTTTT. Amino acid sequence: CASSSSGTRNEKLFF.